These 14 T cell receptor beta chains share one sample of origin, sequenced in a study of tumor-infiltrating lymphocytes in primary liver carcinoma (dated by TCRdb to between 2016 and 2019). Sequencing used an Illumina HiSeq 2500. TCRbeta-specific cDNA was reverse-transcribed from approximately 500 ng total RNA using a constant-region primer and ProtoScript II reverse transcriptase. Three nested multiplex PCR rounds, following a slightly modified ARM-PCR procedure, were used to build the TCRbeta libraries. Each of the first two PCR rounds ran for approximately 11 cycles using multiplex TRBV1-TRBV30 forward primers together with a Cbeta reverse primer. TCRdb applied fastp at Q25 and MiXCR to the public reads, then kept only in-frame beta chains. Each CDR3 protein gets just one entry, which takes the most common genes and DNA from the rows behind it. For this sample the table gives 330,000 or so distinct CDR3 sequences, of which almost 65% were detected only once. About 6.5% of the sample is in the top ten clones.

TRIzol reagent was used to extract blood RNA from unsorted whole blood, while the DNeasy Blood & Tissue kit provided the germline DNA. Specimen: peripheral blood. The source of these receptors is a man between 35 and 55 years old with primary liver carcinoma and hepatitis B virus infection.

In regard to this clonotype: This may come from a read error, since a much larger clone is one base off. The chain combines TRBV5-6 with TRBJ1-6; D is uncertain. The CDR3 spans 12 residues. Germline assignment: CDR1 SGHDT and CDR2 YYEEEE. The CDR3 DNA follows: TGTGCCAGCAACTTGGACCTCTCACCCCTCCACTTT. Translation gives CASNLDLSPLHF.

This clonotype showed up many times. The chain joins TRBV6-1 to TRBJ2-5; D remains ambiguous. V was pared by 0 bases and J by 5 bases, with 10 bases between. This CDR3 contains 14 residues. Germline loops: CDR1 MNHNS, CDR2 SASEGT. The CDR3 here is CASSEAKGQETQYF. The CDR3 DNA sequence: TGTGCCAGCAGTGAAGCTAAAGGGCAGGAGACCCAGTACTTC.

In its sample, this clonotype was seen many times. The J gene is TRBJ2-1, the V gene TRBV6-4, with 7 nucleotides matching TRBD2. The CDR3 is made up of 15 amino acids. V dropped 4 bases and J dropped 5; count of bases not matched to a gene: 8. Germline V gene lookup returns CDR1 MRHNA and CDR2 SNTAGT. CDR3 sequence (DNA): TGTGCCAGCAGTGTAAAAGCGGGGTCAAACAATGAGCAGTTCTTC. Its translation: CASSVKAGSNNEQFF.

This clonotype was seen at least ten times. The CDR3, as DNA: TGTGCCAGCAGTCGTCCGGCGGGAGGAGGCACAGATACGCAGTATTTT. This encodes CASSRPAGGGTDTQYF. The chain uses TRBV6-5 and TRBJ2-3; 8 nucleotides line up with TRBD2. Germline V gene data show CDR1 as MNHEY and CDR2 as SVGAGI. The CDR3 is made up of 16 amino acids. Trimming took 5 bases from V and 1 from J; bases not matched to a gene: 8.

V is TRBV11-2 and J is TRBJ2-7; unclear D gene. Trimming took off 5 bases at V and 9 bases at J, with 20 bases between the two ends. This CDR3 comprises 14 residues. Germline V gives CDR1 SGHAT, CDR2 FQNNGV. The CDR3 is CASSITRIVYMQYF. DNA of the CDR3: TGTGCCAGCAGCATAACAAGGATCGTCTACATGCAGTACTTC.

Note on this clonotype: A read error may explain this, as a much larger clone is one base away. The chain links TRBV6-5 to TRBJ2-7, with 10 nucleotides matching TRBD1. With V trimmed by 6 bases and J by 3 bases, 8 bases remained unmatched. From germline, CDR1 is MNHEY and CDR2 SVGAGI. The CDR3 has 15 amino acids. The CDR3 coding sequence is TGTGCCAGCAGCCAAACCGGGACAGGGGTCTACGAGCAGTACTTC. It translates to CASSQTGTGVYEQYF.

With respect to this clonotype: One end of the junction fails to match germline, which may point to a read error. The chain combines TRBV11-2 with TRBJ1-1; possible D gene TRBD1, 6 bases. The CDR3 is made up of 13 amino acids. The germline V gene has CDR1 SGHAT and CDR2 FQNNGV. CDR3 sequence reads: CASGFNRDTEAFF. DNA of the CDR3: TGTGCCAGCGGCTTTAACCGGGACACCGAAGCTTTCTTC. Drawing the rest from reference TRBV11-2 and TRBJ1-1, the complete variable domain is EAGVAQSPRYKIIEKRQSVAFWCNPISGHATLYWYQQILGQGPKLLIQFQNNGVVDDSQLPKDRFSAERLKGVDSTLKIQPAKLEDSAVYLCASGFNRDTEAFFGQGTRLTVV.

This rearrangement joins TRBV6-2 or TRBV6-3 to TRBJ2-1; 10 bases are a match to TRBD2. The CDR3 runs to 18 residues. Germline trimming cut 6 bases from V and 7 bases from J; bases unmatched to any gene: 18. The germline V gene has CDR1 MNHEY and CDR2 SVGEGT. CDR3: CASRGASGRVKAGNEQFF. CDR3 sequence (DNA): TGTGCCAGCAGGGGGGCTAGCGGGAGAGTTAAGGCTGGGAATGAGCAGTTCTTC.

Turning to this clonotype: A much larger clone differs by one base, so this may be a read error. The chain joins TRBV30 to TRBJ2-7; no clear D. The germline gives CDR1 GTSNPN, CDR2 SVGIG (reference sequence). CDR3 length: 14 amino acids. V was pared by 2 bases and J by 2 bases, with 13 bases between. CDR3 region: CAWSFQLEPYEQYF. DNA of the CDR3: TGTGCCTGGAGTTTCCAGCTGGAGCCCTACGAGCAGTACTTC.

The chain recombines TRBV18 with TRBJ2-1; a possible D gene is TRBD2 (5 bases). Germline assignment: CDR1 KGHSH and CDR2 LQKENI. The CDR3 has 15 residues. The V and J ends lost 2 bases and 7 bases respectively, with 15 bases between them. CDR3 amino acids: CASSPDPGIWNEQFF. The CDR3 nucleotides read TGTGCCAGCTCACCAGATCCCGGGATATGGAATGAGCAGTTCTTC.

About this clonotype: This CDR3 is missing its conserved last phenylalanine or tryptophan, likely due to a read error. The rearrangement uses TRBV5-5 and TRBJ1-1, with unresolved D. V was trimmed by 3 bases and J by 0 bases, leaving 12 bases between them. Germline V gene lookup returns CDR1 SGHKS and CDR2 YYEKEE (reference sequence). CDR3 size: 15 residues. In nucleotides, the CDR3 is TGTGCCAGCAGCTCCGGTGCAGGAGTGAACACTGAAGCTTTCTAT. Its protein product is CASSSGAGVNTEAFY.

V usage is TRBV28 and J usage is TRBJ1-5, with D possibly matching TRBD1 (5 bases). The CDR3 sequence is 14 residues long. The germline V and J ends were trimmed by 7 bases and 1 base, with 11 bases remaining between them. Germline V gene lookup returns CDR1 MDHEN and CDR2 SYDVKM. The CDR3 nucleotides are TGTGCCAGCAAAACCGGGGGGAGCAATCAGCCCCAGCATTTT. Its translation: CASKTGGSNQPQHF.

J is TRBJ1-3 and V is TRBV21-1; TRBD1 is taken as the D call from the table, unchecked against the DNA. TRBV21-1 is designated a pseudogene. The CDR3 runs to 13 residues. The CDR3 protein is CASLQGCGNTIYF. CDR3 DNA: TGTGCCAGCCTTCAGGGGTGTGGAAACACCATATATTTT.

This clonotype came up once. One end of the junction is discordant with germline, which a read error may explain. V gene TRBV11-2 combines with J gene TRBJ2-2, with D maybe TRBD1 (6 bases). The CDR3 is made up of 16 amino acids. The germline V gene has CDR1 SGHAT and CDR2 FQNNGV. CDR3 region: CVSSYISGRGTGELFF. CDR3 in DNA: TGTGTCAGCAGTTACATTTCAGGGAGAGGGACAGGGGAGCTGTTTTTT.